This TCR beta chain was recovered during a study of blood T cell repertoires in COVID-19. Looking at the study overall: Samples of COVID-19 (acute and convalescent) were obtained from the United States, Italy and Spain. Sources were T cells, B-cell-depleted T cells, or PBMCs; the material itself was cDNA or gDNA.

This CDR3 spans 13 amino acids. Germline V gene lookup returns CDR1 SGHAT and CDR2 FQNNGV. Trimming left V 3 bases short and J 3 bases short, with 8 bases between. Methods used by the authors: Amplification with reference gene primers provided the estimates of nucleated cell counts. TCRdb's table, derived via immunoSEQ multiplex PCR, lists solely in-frame clones and lacks some. V, J and clone size were drawn from that table, and D and trimming were deduced from the DNA. The data show around 50,000 clones, 80% to 90% seen once. A single count supports this clone. The rearrangement uses TRBV11-2 and TRBJ2-5; D is uncertain. The source is a human donor in a cohort sampled during active COVID-19. The sample comprised peripheral blood. CDR3 region: CASSFTGEETQYF. In DNA, the CDR3 is TGTGCCAGCAGCTTTACCGGAGAAGAGACCCAGTACTTC.